The clone carrying this T cell receptor (beta chain) has just a few counts. The target antigen is unknown. Reverse transcribing all isolated RNA meant expressed TCRB transcripts were sequenced. Produced via immunoSEQ multiplex PCR; TCRdb's table is partial and in-frame only. The sample includes more than 300,000 clones, around 12% seen only once; the top ten take 0.0095% to 0.013%. These data belong to a study of beta chain features in type 1 diabetes. Study-level points and caveats: Among patients with Type 1 diabetes, TCRB CDR3s were moderately but significantly shorter in every one of the four CD4+ subsets.

V lost 7 bases, J lost 2 bases, and 11 bases lay in between. There are 13 residues in the CDR3. The germline CDR1 and CDR2 sequences are SEHNR and FQNEAQ (reference sequence). The specimen sequenced was naive CD4+ T cells from blood. This chain joins TRBV7-9 and TRBJ1-2; tentative D call: TRBD1 (5 bases). The sequence came from a young woman with type 1 diabetes. CDR3 DNA sequence: TGTGCCAGCATCCGGGGGGACAACTATGGCTACACCTTC. This codes for CASIRGDNYGYTF.